This TCR beta chain was retrieved from a study of blood T cell repertoires in COVID-19. TCRdb keeps only in-frame clones here, not all; method: immunoSEQ multiplex PCR. The sample has fewer than 100,000 clones, 70% to 90% seen once. This CDR3 is 15 amino acids long. Germline V CDR1 and CDR2: MNHEY, SVGAGI. The V gene lost 8 bases and the J gene lost 6 bases, with 19 bases spanning the gap. The rearrangement joins TRBV6-5 to TRBJ2-2, with TRBD2 as a possible D gene (7 bases). The sample taken for sequencing was peripheral blood. This receptor was obtained from a man older than 75 in a cohort sampled during active COVID-19. The CDR3 spells CASAPRGGRAGELFF. The CDR3 DNA is TGTGCCAGCGCGCCAAGGGGGGGGCGAGCCGGGGAGCTGTTTTTT.